This entry features one TCR beta chain sequence. Its antigen is not identified. Per the germline V gene, CDR1 is MGHDK and CDR2 is SYGVNS. Trimming took 5 bases from V and 0 from J, leaving 17 bases between them. The length of the CDR3 is 16 residues. The data are from a study of Graves' ophthalmopathy and Graves' hyperthyroidism. Findings of the study overall: With about 88% sensitivity and roughly 76% specificity, a 13-signature model separated ophthalmopathy from stable hyperthyroidism.

Transcripts of RNA were the source for amplifying TCR beta CDR3 regions. In the first round, RT-PCR was carried out with HTBI primers, and a multiplex PCR formed the second round. TCRdb ran MiXCR on the multiplex PCR reads and lists one entry per CDR3 protein. This table has 650,000 to 900,000 distinct CDR3 sequences, 40% appearing once. This sequence originates from an adult man with Graves' ophthalmopathy. The sequenced sample was peripheral blood. The V gene is TRBV25-1, the J gene TRBJ2-7; D unclear. Here the CDR3 DNA reads TGTGCCAGCAGTTTATGGAGCGACTCGAACTCCTACGAGCAGTACTTC. Its protein is CASSLWSDSNSYEQYF.